Given below is one T cell receptor (beta chain) in context. Its antigen is still unknown. Indicated time point: cycle 4 day 1 (C4D1), after five to seven weeks of nivolumab. All patients experienced relapse after autologous stem cell transplantation, and brentuximab vedotin exposure was variable. Here immunoSEQ multiplex PCR was the method, and the copy in TCRdb shows in-frame clones only, minus some. The sample lists under 130,000 clones, roughly 90% occurring once. This sample stems from a study of PD-1 blockade in classical Hodgkin lymphoma. Overall study findings and caveats: Still unresolved is the cause of the repertoire differences, which may be disease activity or prior therapy. Complete responders started with a diversity level that resembled newly diagnosed patients at baseline.

Here the sequenced sample was peripheral blood mononuclear cells (PBMCs), taken before the fourth cycle of nivolumab. The origin of this receptor is a human donor with classical Hodgkin lymphoma.

The CDR3 coding sequence is TGTGCCAGCAGCCAAGAATTGGGAAGGGGGGAAGCTTTCTTT. Translation: CASSQELGRGEAFF. This chain connects TRBV14 to TRBJ1-1; TRBD1 might be the D (6 bases). Germline-derived CDR1 and CDR2 are SGHDN and FVKESK. The CDR3 is 14 amino acids. V lost 0 bases to trimming and J lost 8 bases, with 13 bases between them.